The sequence of this TCR beta chain was determined in a study of Graves' ophthalmopathy and Graves' hyperthyroidism. Study-level findings and limits: In blood, most expanded thyroid clonotypes above 0.001 frequency were also detected. The model flagged ophthalmopathy progression at about 68% sensitivity and less than 75% specificity.

Certain patients were not enrolled. These were patients with other autoimmune diseases, uncontrolled infections, pregnancy or lactation. Diagnoses were established from clinical symptoms, serum thyroxine, TRAb, thyroid ultrasound and orbital computed tomography. The authors amplified TCR beta CDR3 regions from RNA transcripts. The first-round RT-PCR employed HTBI primers together with the Qiagen OneStep RT-PCR kit. A multiplex PCR was then performed as the second round. One entry per CDR3 protein, called by TCRdb with MiXCR from the multiplex PCR reads. The repertoire consists of about 640,000 distinct CDR3 sequences, with roughly 39% occurring once and the leading ten covering 3.3%. This clonotype has a count of ten or more. What it recognizes is unknown. V was cut by 1 base and J by 6 bases, with 10 bases left in between. This CDR3 region has 13 residues. Germline CDR1 and CDR2: SEHNR and FQNEAQ (reference sequence).

The gene calls are TRBV7-9 and TRBJ2-7; D gene unclear. The receptor was derived from an adult man with Graves' ophthalmopathy. Sequenced sample: peripheral blood. As DNA, the CDR3 is TGTGCCAGCAGCTTAGTACGGCCCGGCGAGCAGTACTTC. It encodes CASSLVRPGEQYF.